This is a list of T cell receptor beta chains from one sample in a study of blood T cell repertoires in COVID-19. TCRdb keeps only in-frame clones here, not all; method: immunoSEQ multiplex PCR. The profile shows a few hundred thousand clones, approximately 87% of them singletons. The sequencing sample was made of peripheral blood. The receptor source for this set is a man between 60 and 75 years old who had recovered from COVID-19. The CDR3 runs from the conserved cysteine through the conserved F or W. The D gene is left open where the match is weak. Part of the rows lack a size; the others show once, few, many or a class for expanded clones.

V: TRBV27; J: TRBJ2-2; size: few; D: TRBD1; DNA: TGTGCCAGCAGTTCACAGGGGGCGTTGAACACCGGGGAGCTGTTTTTT; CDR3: CASSSQGALNTGELFF
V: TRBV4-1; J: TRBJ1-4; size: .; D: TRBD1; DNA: TGCGCCAGCAGCCCCTTTGGTGAGGGGGCACATGAAAAACTGTTTTTT; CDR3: CASSPFGEGAHEKLFF
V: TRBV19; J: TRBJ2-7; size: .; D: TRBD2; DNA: TGTGCCAGTAGTATAGGCGGGAGAGGCAACGAGCAGTACTTC; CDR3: CASSIGGRGNEQYF
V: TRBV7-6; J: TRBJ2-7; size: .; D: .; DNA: TGTGCCAGCAGCTTAGGGGCAGGGGAGCGGAACGAGCAGTACTTC; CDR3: CASSLGAGERNEQYF
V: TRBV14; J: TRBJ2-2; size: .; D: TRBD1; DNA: TGTGCCAGCAGCCGATGGACAGGGGTCGTAGGCACCGGGGAGCTGTTTTTT; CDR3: CASSRWTGVVGTGELFF
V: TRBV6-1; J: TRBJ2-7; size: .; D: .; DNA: TGTGCCAGCAGTGAAGACAGGATTCTTGACGAGCAGTACTTC; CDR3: CASSEDRILDEQYF
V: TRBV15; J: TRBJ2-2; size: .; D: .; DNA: TGTGCCACCAGCAGAGCTCGAGCCGAGGTCGGGGAGCTGTTTTTT; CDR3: CATSRARAEVGELFF
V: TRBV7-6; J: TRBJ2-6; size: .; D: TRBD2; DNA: TGTGCCAGCAGCGCCAAGACTAGCGGGAGTTCTGGGGCCAACGTCCTGACTTTC; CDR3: CASSAKTSGSSGANVLTF
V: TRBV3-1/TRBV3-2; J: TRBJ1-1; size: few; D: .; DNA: TGTGCCAGCAGCCAAGATAGTCTAGGACAGAAATTT; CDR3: CASSQDSLGQKF
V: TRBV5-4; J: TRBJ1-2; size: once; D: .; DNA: TGTGCCAGCAGCTTGGGGACCCCGGCGGGTCTAGGCGGCTACACCTTC; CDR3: CASSLGTPAGLGGYTF
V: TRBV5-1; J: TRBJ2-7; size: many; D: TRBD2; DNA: TGCGCCAGCAGCTTGGGAGCGGGAGGAGCCTACGAGCAGTACTTC; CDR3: CASSLGAGGAYEQYF
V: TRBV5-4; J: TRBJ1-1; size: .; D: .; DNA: TGTGCCAGCAGCTCGGACACAAACACTGAAGCTTTCTTT; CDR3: CASSSDTNTEAFF
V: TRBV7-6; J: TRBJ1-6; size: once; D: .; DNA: TGTGCCAGCAGCTTAACCGGGGGAGGATCACCCCTCCACTTT; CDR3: CASSLTGGGSPLHF
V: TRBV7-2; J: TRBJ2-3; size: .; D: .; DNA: TGTGCCAGCAGCCCAAGAAAAGGCCCTGGAGTTGATACGCAGTATTTT; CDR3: CASSPRKGPGVDTQYF
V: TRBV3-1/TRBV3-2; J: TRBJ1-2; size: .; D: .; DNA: TGTGCCAGCAGACGCGACAGGGGCTACACCTTC; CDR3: CASRRDRGYTF
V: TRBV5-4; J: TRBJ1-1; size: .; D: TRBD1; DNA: TGTGCCAGCAGCGCCGTTGACAGGGGCTTACGGAACACTGAAGCTTTCTTT; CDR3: CASSAVDRGLRNTEAFF